Below, one T cell receptor (beta chain) is given with its context. The antigen remains unidentified. The sample belongs to a study of spatial heterogeneity in lung cancer. Indicated time point: sample taken at primary tumor resection. Extraction of whole RNA from tumor, nontumor lung or frozen PBMC preceded unsorted sequencing. The donors, fewer than 90 patients with untreated early-stage non-small cell lung cancer, provided the samples. Trimming took off 2 bases at V and 3 bases at J, with 17 bases between the two ends. This CDR3 is 16 amino acids long. Germline-derived CDR1 and CDR2 are KGHSH and LQKENI. Study outcomes and limitations: Ubiquitous expanded tumor TCRs surfaced in blood more at resection than they did at follow-up.

From the 5' RACE reads, TCRdb called clonotypes with MiXCR, one entry per CDR3 protein. The data hold approximately 11,000 distinct CDR3 sequences, with about a sixth observed a single time. The sequenced sample was PBMCs, obtained at surgery. V and J are TRBV18 and TRBJ2-7; D is ambiguous. This sequence was found in a male donor with early-stage non-small cell lung cancer. For the CDR3, the DNA is TGTGCCAGCTCACCAACTACCGGTTCTCGTCGCTACGAGCAGTACTTC. Encoded protein: CASSPTTGSRRYEQYF.